Following are 25 T cell receptor beta chains from one sample sequenced in a study of blood T cell repertoires in COVID-19. The assay was immunoSEQ multiplex PCR, and TCRdb's table has in-frame clones only and misses some. The repertoire includes about 260,000 clones, 83% of them detected once, and 8% to 10% sits in the top ten. Sample: peripheral blood. The source of these receptors is a woman in her 50s who had recovered from COVID-19.

The genes are TRBV27 and TRBJ2-1; 8 nucleotides match TRBD2. Trimming cost V 6 bases and J 0 bases; bases outside gene matches: 16. The CDR3 sequence is 19 residues long. The germline CDR1 and CDR2 sequences are MNHEY and SMNVEV (reference sequence). This chain's CDR3 is CASRLPGGGPTSSYNEQFF. The DNA of the CDR3 is TGTGCCAGCAGACTCCCCGGCGGGGGGCCTACGAGCTCCTACAATGAGCAGTTCTTC.

The V call is TRBV11-3, the J call TRBJ2-1; 8 bases agree with TRBD1. The germline CDR1 and CDR2 sequences are SGHNT and YENEEA. The CDR3 totals 15 residues. After removal of 0 bases from V and 6 bases from J, the junction contained 4 bases not matched to a gene. CDR3 nucleotide sequence: TGTGCCAGCAGCTTAGAACAGGGGGATATCAATGAGCAGTTCTTC. Residues: CASSLEQGDINEQFF.

The J gene is TRBJ2-7, the V gene TRBV19, with D perhaps TRBD1 (5 bases). Germline CDR1 LNHDA, CDR2 SQIVND (reference sequence). The CDR3 totals 14 residues. Trimming stripped 6 bases from V and 3 bases from J, with 15 bases between. DNA of the CDR3: TGTGCCAGTAGCCGGACACGGACCGTCTACGAGCAGTACTTC. This gives the protein CASSRTRTVYEQYF.

V and J are TRBV7-2 and TRBJ1-6; 7 nucleotides match TRBD1. V trimming: 5 bases; J trimming: 9 bases; junction bases outside the gene matches: 13. Germline V gives CDR1 SGHTA, CDR2 FQGNSA. The CDR3 covers 16 residues. Here the CDR3 DNA reads TGTGCCAGCAGCCCGCGTCAGGGGGGCGGTGGTTCACCCCTCCACTTT. This translates into CASSPRQGGGGSPLHF.

The CDR3 region has the DNA TGCGCCACCCTATTCGAGACAGGGGGGAATCAGCCCCAGCATTTT. Its translation: CATLFETGGNQPQHF. V is TRBV10-1 and J is TRBJ1-5, with 9 positions matching TRBD1. The CDR3 contains 15 residues. The V gene end was trimmed by 10 bases and the J gene end by 4 bases; junction bases not matched to a gene: 11. Germline CDR1 WNHNN, CDR2 SYGVQD (reference sequence).

The chain joins TRBV7-2 to TRBJ2-1, with 7 nucleotides matching TRBD2. CDR3 length: 12 amino acids. From germline, CDR1 is SGHTA and CDR2 FQGNSA. V was clipped by 4 bases and J by 6 bases; unmatched bases: 0. The chain's CDR3 is CASSSSGNEQFF. CDR3 coding DNA: TGTGCCAGCAGCTCTAGCGGCAATGAGCAGTTCTTC.

As to this clone: The same CDR3 arises from other DNA sequences in this sample as well. The chain has TRBV7-2 and TRBJ2-4; the D is unclear. The V end was cut by 5 bases, the J end by 0 bases, with 8 bases between. This CDR3 has 14 residues. Germline V gene sequence: CDR1 SGHTA, CDR2 FQGNSA. The CDR3 sequence: CASSPGLAKNIQYF. CDR3 nucleotides: TGTGCCAGCAGCCCGGGTTTAGCCAAAAACATTCAGTACTTC. The whole variable domain, filled in from reference TRBV7-2 and TRBJ2-4, reads GAGVSQSPSNKVTEKGKDVELRCDPISGHTALYWYRQSLGQGLEFLIYFQGNSAPDKSGLPSDRFSAERTGGSVSTLTIQRTQQEDSAVYLCASSPGLAKNIQYFGAGTRLSVL.

The rearrangement joins TRBV28 to TRBJ1-2, with D hard to call. The CDR3 covers 13 residues. V lost 6 bases and J lost 4, with 12 bases in between. The germline CDR1 and CDR2 sequences are MDHEN and SYDVKM. CDR3 sequence: CASSLLQLYGYTF. The CDR3 nucleotides read TGTGCCAGCAGCTTGTTACAGCTCTATGGCTACACCTTC.

This clone was detected once. This chain connects TRBV28 to TRBJ1-4, with D perhaps TRBD1 (6 bases). There are 16 residues in the CDR3. The germline gives CDR1 MDHEN, CDR2 SYDVKM. V shed 5 bases and J shed 2 bases, with 15 bases lying between them. In nucleotides, the CDR3 is TGTGCCAGCAGTCCCCAGCCCCAGGGGACTAATGAAAAACTGTTTTTT. Residues: CASSPQPQGTNEKLFF. The variable domain in full, completed from reference TRBV28 and TRBJ1-4, reads DVKVTQSSRYLVKRTGEKVFLECVQDMDHENMFWYRQDPGLGLRLIYFSYDVKMKEKGDIPEGYSVSREKKERFSLILESASTNQTSMYLCASSPQPQGTNEKLFFGSGTQLSVL.

The rearrangement joins TRBV6-5 to TRBJ1-5, with D tentatively TRBD1 (5 bases). The CDR3 covers 13 residues. V lost 5 bases and J 9 bases, leaving 14 bases between the germline ends. Germline V gene data show CDR1 as MNHEY and CDR2 as SVGAGI. The CDR3 DNA is TGTGCCAGCAGTACAGGCCCCGGAAGGCCCCAGCATTTT. Its protein is CASSTGPGRPQHF.

The chain couples TRBV19 to TRBJ1-4; TRBD1 agrees at 7 bases. CDR1 LNHDA and CDR2 SQIVND come from the germline V gene (reference sequence). V lost 5 bases, J lost 8 bases, and 8 bases stayed unmatched. The CDR3 totals 14 residues. The CDR3: CASSPTRQGEKLFF. DNA of the CDR3: TGTGCCAGTAGTCCTACCCGACAGGGAGAAAAACTGTTTTTT.

DNA of the CDR3: TGTGCCAGTAGAGCGGCCGGGACAGGAGCCTACGAGCAGTACTTC. Its translation: CASRAAGTGAYEQYF. The chain is built from TRBV19 and TRBJ2-7, with 8 bases aligning to TRBD1. The CDR3 spans 15 residues. CDR1 and CDR2 from the germline V gene are LNHDA and SQIVND (reference sequence). J gave up 2 bases and V 6 bases, and 9 bases lay outside the gene matches. Complete variable domain (other parts from reference TRBV19 and TRBJ2-7): DGGITQSPKYLFRKEGQNVTLSCEQNLNHDAMYWYRQDPGQGLRLIYYSQIVNDFQKGDIAEGYSVSREKKESFPLTVTSAQKNPTAFYLCASRAAGTGAYEQYFGPGTRLTVT.

This clone was counted only a few times. V gene TRBV28 combines with J gene TRBJ2-1; 7 bases are shared with TRBD2. In germline, CDR1 is MDHEN, CDR2 SYDVKM. The ends lost 6 bases at V and 6 bases at J; junction bases unmatched: 11. The CDR3 runs to 15 residues. The CDR3 DNA reads as TGTGCCAGCAGACCCACACTGGGGGGGGGCAATGAGCAGTTCTTC. It encodes CASRPTLGGGNEQFF.

The chain employs TRBV6-1 and TRBJ2-1; 10 nucleotides align to TRBD2. Germline CDR1 and CDR2: MNHNS and SASEGT. J lost 6 bases, V lost 4 bases, and 15 bases had no gene match. The CDR3 is 18 amino acids. The CDR3 reads CASSGRSGGSFGVNEQFF. CDR3 nucleotide sequence: TGTGCCAGCAGTGGCCGTAGCGGGGGGTCTTTCGGCGTCAATGAGCAGTTCTTC.

The V gene is TRBV7-9, the J gene TRBJ2-7, with 7 positions matching TRBD1. J gave up 2 bases and V 5 bases, and 6 bases lay outside the gene matches. The length of the CDR3 is 14 residues. In germline, CDR1 is SEHNR, CDR2 FQNEAQ (reference sequence). DNA for the CDR3: TGTGCCAGCAGCCCGGACAGGCCGACCTACGAGCAGTACTTC. Translating it yields CASSPDRPTYEQYF.

The rearrangement joins TRBV14 to TRBJ2-1; no clear D gene. Germline V gene sequence: CDR1 SGHDN, CDR2 FVKESK. The CDR3 loop spans 15 amino acids. The V gene lost 3 bases and the J gene lost 0 bases, with 9 bases spanning the gap. The CDR3 DNA follows: TGTGCCAGCAGCCACTCAACGAGCTCCTACAATGAGCAGTTCTTC. This translates into CASSHSTSSYNEQFF.

This sequence joins TRBV18 and TRBJ1-2; TRBD1 matches at 9 bases. The germline CDR1 and CDR2 sequences are KGHSH and LQKENI. The length of the CDR3 is 17 residues. J was trimmed by 3 bases and V by 2 bases; bases with no gene match: 10. The CDR3 sequence: CASSPSQQGALDYGYTF. As DNA, the CDR3 is TGTGCCAGCTCACCATCCCAACAGGGGGCGCTGGACTATGGCTACACCTTC. Full variable domain (rest looked up from reference TRBV18 and TRBJ1-2): NAGVMQNPRHLVRRRGQEARLRCSPMKGHSHVYWYRQLPEEGLKFMVYLQKENIIDESGMPKERFSAEFPKEGPSILRIQQVVRGDSAAYFCASSPSQQGALDYGYTFGSGTRLTVV.

The J gene is TRBJ1-2, the V gene TRBV28; no clear D gene. This CDR3 has 12 residues. The V end was cut by 6 bases, the J end by 5 bases, with 10 bases between. The germline V gene encodes CDR1 MDHEN and CDR2 SYDVKM. The CDR3 spells CASSPAGYGYTF. CDR3 DNA sequence: TGTGCCAGCAGCCCCGCGGGTTATGGCTACACCTTC.

The gene calls are TRBV10-2 and TRBJ2-5, with 13 bases aligning to TRBD2. J lost 0 bases, V lost 5 bases, and 15 bases had no gene match. This CDR3 spans 20 amino acids. CDR1 is WSHSY and CDR2 is SAAADI in the germline V gene. The chain's CDR3 is CASSSTGTSGASWYQETQYF. Written as DNA, the CDR3 is TGCGCCAGCAGTTCAACCGGGACTAGCGGGGCCTCTTGGTACCAAGAGACCCAGTACTTC.

J is TRBJ1-5 and V is TRBV6-2 or TRBV6-3, with a weak D call TRBD1 (5 bases). The length of the CDR3 is 16 residues. CDR1 MNHEY and CDR2 SVGEGT come from the germline V gene. The V end was cut by 1 base, the J end by 5 bases, with 15 bases between. CDR3: CASSYFGQTGDQPQHF. For the CDR3, the DNA is TGTGCCAGCAGTTACTTTGGACAAACTGGAGATCAGCCCCAGCATTTT.

The chain employs TRBV14 and TRBJ1-1; D call uncertain. The germline V gene encodes CDR1 SGHDN and CDR2 FVKESK. The length of the CDR3 is 14 residues. V lost 1 base to trimming and J lost 1 base, with 7 bases between them. The CDR3 nucleotides are TGTGCCAGCAGCCAAGGGCGGCAGAACACTGAAGCTTTCTTT. This encodes CASSQGRQNTEAFF.

The chain joins TRBV27 to TRBJ1-5; D possibly corresponds to TRBD1 (5 bases). The CDR3 sequence is 14 residues long. The germline CDR1 and CDR2 sequences are MNHEY and SMNVEV (reference sequence). The V gene lost 9 bases and the J gene lost 2 bases, with 14 bases spanning the gap. CDR3 DNA sequence: TGTGCCAGTATGGGACTCCTTGGCAATCAGCCCCAGCATTTT. Translated, it gives CASMGLLGNQPQHF.

A note on this clone: Given a much more abundant clone one base away, this may be a read error. The V gene is TRBV24-1, the J gene TRBJ2-6; perhaps TRBD2 as D (6 bases). Looked up from germline, CDR1 is KGHDR and CDR2 is SFDVKD. The CDR3 spans 15 residues. CDR3 protein: CAASDRRGGANVLTF. CDR3 sequence (DNA): TGTGCCGCCAGTGATAGGAGGGGTGGGGCCAACGTCCTGACTTTC.

This sequence joins TRBV7-2 and TRBJ2-4; D perhaps matches TRBD1 (5 bases). Germline CDR1 and CDR2: SGHTA and FQGNSA. CDR3 size: 17 residues. V was clipped by 5 bases and J by 0 bases, with 17 bases between them. The CDR3 region is CASSQSAGAAAKNIQYF. The CDR3 DNA sequence: TGTGCCAGCAGCCAGTCTGCTGGGGCGGCAGCCAAAAACATTCAGTACTTC.

The chain combines TRBV28 with TRBJ2-6; perhaps TRBD1 as D (6 bases). The germline V and J ends were trimmed by 6 bases and 2 bases, with 11 bases remaining between them. CDR3 length: 15 amino acids. CDR1 is MDHEN and CDR2 is SYDVKM in the germline V gene. The CDR3 loop is CASSLQGAGANVLTF. Written as DNA, the CDR3 is TGTGCCAGCAGCCTACAGGGTGCTGGGGCCAACGTCCTGACTTTC.